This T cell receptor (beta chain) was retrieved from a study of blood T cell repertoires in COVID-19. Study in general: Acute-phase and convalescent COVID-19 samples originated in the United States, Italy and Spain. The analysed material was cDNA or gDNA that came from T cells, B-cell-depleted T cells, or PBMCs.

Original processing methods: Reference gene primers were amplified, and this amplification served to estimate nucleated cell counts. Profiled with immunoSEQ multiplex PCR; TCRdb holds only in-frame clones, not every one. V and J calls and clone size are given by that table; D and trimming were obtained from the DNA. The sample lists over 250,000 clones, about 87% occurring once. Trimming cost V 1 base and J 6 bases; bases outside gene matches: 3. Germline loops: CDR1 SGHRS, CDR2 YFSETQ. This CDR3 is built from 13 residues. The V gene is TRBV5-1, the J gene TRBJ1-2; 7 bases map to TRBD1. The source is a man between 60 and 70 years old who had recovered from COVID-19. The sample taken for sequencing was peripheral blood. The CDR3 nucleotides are TGCGCCAGCAGCTTGAAGGGGGCAGATGGCTACACCTTC. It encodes CASSLKGADGYTF.